The clone carrying this T cell receptor (beta chain) was counted between two and nine times. The antigen remains undetermined. At one boundary the junction diverges from the germline segment, which might be a read error. This sample is drawn from a study of cytomegalovirus exposure and HLA in healthy donors. The CDR3 has 13 amino acids. CDR1 is SGHDT, CDR2 YYEEEE, per germline. Study-level results: Reports state that TCR beta sequences accurately predicted most subjects' HLA-A and HLA-B alleles.

Healthy individuals who donated bone marrow served as the donors. Primers for the PCR totalled 60 Vbeta and 13 Jbeta. TCRdb's copy holds only in-frame clones and misses some; the assay was immunoSEQ multiplex PCR. Among 130,000 or so clones listed, approximately 8.8% were seen once. The sequence came from a man aged 40-55 years in good health and CMV-seronegative. The sample was PBMCs. The chain joins TRBV5-6 to TRBJ2-4; 8 bases agree with TRBD2. CDR3: CASSWRGENTQYF. The DNA for the CDR3 is TGTGCCAGCAGCTGGCGGGGGGAAAACACTCAGTACTTC.